Below are 10 T cell receptor beta chains sequenced from a single sample in a study of human T cells and chemical hapten exposure. As for time point: pre-sensitization, week 0. Treatment described: therapeutic diphenylcyclopropenone sensitization with weekly scalp DPC. TCRdb re-derived calls from the RACE reads in MiXCR, one entry per CDR3 protein. Of roughly 260,000 distinct CDR3 sequences listed, approximately 8.6% are singletons. This specimen consisted of whole blood, obtained in connection with sensitization to the hapten diphenylcyclopropenone (DPC). These receptors were obtained from a middle-aged woman with alopecia areata. Some clones in this sample may be carry-over from other donors' samples.

This clonotype turned up a few times. The chain employs TRBV28 and TRBJ1-1; no reliable D call. The length of the CDR3 is 15 residues. V was cut by 8 bases and J by 0 bases, with 16 bases left in between. The germline V gene has CDR1 MDHEN and CDR2 SYDVKM. DNA for the CDR3: TGTGCCAGCCGTGCCTCGTCGGCAATGAACACTGAAGCTTTCTTT. It specifies CASRASSAMNTEAFF.

This clonotype was found a few times. This chain joins TRBV29-1 and TRBJ1-1, with no clear D. The V gene lost 6 bases and the J gene lost 0 bases, with 14 bases spanning the gap. CDR1 SQVTM and CDR2 ANQGSEA come from the germline V gene. The CDR3 has 14 residues. The CDR3 DNA reads TGCAGCGTAGTAGAACAGCACATGAACACTGAAGCTTTCTTT. Translated, it gives CSVVEQHMNTEAFF.

This clonotype was recorded a few times. This chain links TRBV20-1 with TRBJ2-2; D ambiguous. Germline V gene sequence: CDR1 DFQATT, CDR2 SNEGSKA (reference sequence). CDR3 length: 12 residues. The V end was cut by 1 base, the J end by 6 bases, with 6 bases between. CDR3 sequence reads: CSARGPAGELFF. In DNA form, the CDR3 reads TGCAGTGCTAGAGGACCTGCCGGGGAGCTGTTTTTT.

The table lists this clonotype with a few counts. The CDR3 region is CASSLADMTSGSKQYF. The CDR3 nucleotides read TGTGCCAGCAGCTTAGCGGATATGACTAGCGGGAGTAAGCAGTACTTC. The chain couples TRBV7-2 to TRBJ2-7, with 12 bases identical to TRBD2. Germline CDR1 reads SGHTA; CDR2 reads FQGNSA. The V segment lost 0 bases and the J segment 8 bases; nucleotides outside the gene matches: 8. CDR3 length equals 16 residues.

This sequence joins TRBV5-1 and TRBJ2-1; TRBD1 aligns across 7 bases. Germline trimming cut 0 bases from V and 8 bases from J; bases unmatched to any gene: 8. This CDR3 has 15 residues. Per germline, CDR1 SGHRS and CDR2 YFSETQ. CDR3 in DNA: TGCGCCAGCAGCTTGGTAGGGGGCTCATGGGATGAGCAGTTCTTC. It codes for CASSLVGGSWDEQFF.

The CDR3: CASSYGLAAPYEQYF. The CDR3 bases are TGTGCCAGCAGTTATGGACTAGCGGCCCCCTACGAGCAGTACTTC. The gene calls are TRBV28 and TRBJ2-7; 10 nucleotides agree with TRBD2. The germline V gene encodes CDR1 MDHEN and CDR2 SYDVKM. This CDR3 region has 15 residues. After removal of 4 bases from V and 2 bases from J, the junction contained 5 bases not matched to a gene.

Ten or more counts support this clonotype. This chain uses TRBV25-1 with TRBJ2-3; possibly TRBD2 for D (5 bases). There are 15 residues in the CDR3. Germline CDR1 MGHDK, CDR2 SYGVNS. The germline V and J ends were trimmed by 5 bases and 4 bases, with 16 bases remaining between them. CDR3 protein: CASSPLEGRADTQYF. The CDR3 region has the DNA TGTGCCAGCAGTCCCCTCGAGGGTAGAGCAGATACGCAGTATTTT. Drawing the rest from reference TRBV25-1 and TRBJ2-3, the complete variable domain is EADIYQTPRYLVIGTGKKITLECSQTMGHDKMYWYQQDPGMELHLIHYSYGVNSTEKGDLSSESTVSRIRTEHFPLTLESARPSHTSQYLCASSPLEGRADTQYFGPGTRLTVL.

The chain carries TRBV12-3 or TRBV12-4 and TRBJ2-1; D gene ambiguous. The CDR3 consists of 11 residues. With 2 bases removed from V and 9 bases from J, the gap between germline ends came to 5 bases. The chain's CDR3 is CASSLLPEQFF. As DNA, the CDR3 is TGTGCCAGCAGTTTACTTCCTGAGCAGTTCTTC.

J is TRBJ2-4 and V is TRBV6-6; 7 positions agree with TRBD2. CDR3 length equals 16 residues. Germline CDR1 reads MNHNY; CDR2 reads SVGAGI (reference sequence). V dropped 0 bases and J dropped 5; count of bases not matched to a gene: 7. CDR3 in amino acids: CASSYSTSWQENIQYF. Here the CDR3 DNA reads TGTGCCAGCAGTTACTCGACTAGCTGGCAGGAAAACATTCAGTACTTC.

This clonotype came up a few times. V is TRBV4-3 and J is TRBJ1-5; 8 positions match TRBD1. Looked up from germline, CDR1 is LGHNA and CDR2 is YSLEER. V dropped 2 bases and J dropped 4; count of bases not matched to a gene: 4. The CDR3 spans 15 residues. The CDR3 sequence: CASSQSQGVNQPQHF. For the CDR3, the DNA is TGCGCCAGCAGCCAATCACAGGGGGTGAATCAGCCCCAGCATTTT.